One sample yielded the 27 T cell receptor beta chains listed below, sequenced in a study of blood T cell repertoires in COVID-19. Clones were read by immunoSEQ multiplex PCR, and TCRdb kept only the in-frame ones, dropping some. The sample shows more than 95,000 clones, about 91% of them seen only once. The sequencing input was peripheral blood. These receptors were taken from a human donor in a cohort sampled during active COVID-19.

V gene TRBV19 combines with J gene TRBJ2-3; a weak D match, TRBD1 (7 bases). Germline V gene sequence: CDR1 LNHDA, CDR2 SQIVND (reference sequence). This CDR3 is 12 amino acids long. The germline V and J ends were trimmed by 8 bases and 4 bases, with 10 bases remaining between them. CDR3 protein: CASRRGPDTQYF. CDR3 in DNA: TGTGCCAGTCGGAGGGGGCCAGATACGCAGTATTTT.

This clone was observed once. J is TRBJ2-2 and V is TRBV15; D perhaps matches TRBD1 (5 bases). Trimming removed 7 bases from V and 2 bases from J, with 11 bases in between. This CDR3 has 14 amino acids. Germline V gene lookup returns CDR1 LNHNV and CDR2 YYDKDF (reference sequence). The CDR3 sequence: CATNRGSNTGELFF. The CDR3 nucleotides read TGTGCCACCAATAGGGGTTCAAACACCGGGGAGCTGTTTTTT.

The rearrangement links TRBV9 to TRBJ2-1; D ambiguous. Trimming took 0 bases from V and 5 from J, leaving 6 bases between them. The CDR3 length is 13 residues. CDR1 is SGDLS, CDR2 YYNGEE, per germline. CDR3 in amino acids: CASSVATDNEQFF. The CDR3 nucleotides read TGTGCCAGCAGCGTAGCCACGGACAATGAGCAGTTCTTC.

This clone was seen a few times. This rearrangement joins TRBV7-9 to TRBJ1-3; D unresolved. Looked up from germline, CDR1 is SEHNR and CDR2 is FQNEAQ (reference sequence). This CDR3 region has 12 residues. Trimming pared 5 bases from V and 3 bases from J, leaving 5 bases between. CDR3 region: CASSPSGNTIYF. CDR3 nucleotides: TGTGCCAGCAGCCCTAGTGGAAACACCATATATTTT.

The rearrangement joins TRBV2 to TRBJ1-1; D not certain. There are 15 residues in the CDR3. V was shortened by 3 bases and J by 0 bases, with 11 bases between the two germline ends. Germline CDR1 reads SNHLY; CDR2 reads FYNNEI. The CDR3 DNA reads TGTGCCAGCAGTGATGGAGGCGAGATGAACACTGAAGCTTTCTTT. This sequence encodes CASSDGGEMNTEAFF.

The chain recombines TRBV29-1 with TRBJ2-5, with a weak D call TRBD2 (5 bases). Germline CDR1 is SQVTM and CDR2 is ANQGSEA. The CDR3 spans 12 residues. Trimming cost V 5 bases and J 10 bases, with 17 bases left between them. The chain's CDR3 is CSVRIGLGDQYF. The CDR3 DNA reads as TGCAGCGTTAGGATAGGGCTGGGAGACCAGTACTTC.

This clone came up once. The genes are TRBV27 and TRBJ2-7, with 11 bases lining up with TRBD2. Germline CDR1 MNHEY, CDR2 SMNVEV (reference sequence). This CDR3 has 15 amino acids. Trimming removed 6 bases from V and 2 bases from J; junction bases left unmatched: 6. Here the CDR3 reads CASRTGTSGPYEQYF. For the CDR3, the DNA is TGTGCCAGCAGGACCGGGACTAGCGGCCCCTACGAGCAGTACTTC.

V usage is TRBV29-1 and J usage is TRBJ2-7; possible D gene TRBD2, 5 bases. Germline CDR1 and CDR2: SQVTM and ANQGSEA. V was pared by 3 bases and J by 6 bases, with 18 bases between. The CDR3 runs to 14 residues. CDR3 region: CSVEDVGYGVEQYF. The CDR3 DNA reads as TGCAGCGTTGAGGATGTCGGGTACGGGGTCGAGCAGTACTTC.

The rearrangement links TRBV7-9 to TRBJ1-5, with 7 bases matching TRBD1. V lost 5 bases to trimming and J lost 5 bases; unmatched junction nucleotides: 12. The germline V gene encodes CDR1 SEHNR and CDR2 FQNEAQ (reference sequence). The CDR3 contains 16 residues. The CDR3 loop reads CASSRGQVEGDQPQHF. CDR3 DNA sequence: TGTGCCAGCAGCCGTGGACAGGTCGAGGGGGATCAGCCCCAGCATTTT.

The chain combines TRBV19 with TRBJ2-1, with 7 nucleotides matching TRBD2. The germline gives CDR1 LNHDA, CDR2 SQIVND (reference sequence). CDR3 length equals 15 residues. V dropped 5 bases and J dropped 5; count of bases not matched to a gene: 9. For the CDR3, the DNA is TGTGCCAGTAGTCCTGTGGCGGGACTAAACAATGAGCAGTTCTTC. Encoded protein: CASSPVAGLNNEQFF. Based on the CDR3 plus reference TRBV19 and TRBJ2-1, the full variable domain is DGGITQSPKYLFRKEGQNVTLSCEQNLNHDAMYWYRQDPGQGLRLIYYSQIVNDFQKGDIAEGYSVSREKKESFPLTVTSAQKNPTAFYLCASSPVAGLNNEQFFGPGTRLTVL.

This chain links TRBV21-1 with TRBJ2-7; TRBD1 is the table's D call, not checked against the DNA. TRBV21-1 is described as a pseudogene. The CDR3 sequence is 16 residues long. The DNA for the CDR3 is TGTGCCAGCAGCAACCCTCGGGACAAAAATGGCTACGAGCAGTACTTC. This translates into CASSNPRDKNGYEQYF.

The V and J genes are TRBV15 and TRBJ1-5, with D possibly being TRBD1 (5 bases). The CDR3 has 16 amino acids. Trimming took off 5 bases at V and 3 bases at J, with 17 bases between the two ends. Germline-derived CDR1 and CDR2 are LNHNV and YYDKDF (reference sequence). The CDR3, as DNA: TGTGCCACCAGCCGAAAATCGGACATGTCCAATCAGCCCCAGCATTTT. Translating it yields CATSRKSDMSNQPQHF.

The chain combines TRBV7-9 with TRBJ2-5; D is perhaps TRBD1 (5 bases). From germline, CDR1 is SEHNR and CDR2 FQNEAQ (reference sequence). V lost 8 bases to trimming and J lost 5 bases, with 12 bases between them. The CDR3 contains 12 residues. The CDR3 protein is CASGQNEETQYF. The CDR3 DNA follows: TGTGCCAGCGGACAAAACGAGGAGACCCAGTACTTC. The full variable domain, in which reference TRBV7-9 and TRBJ2-5 provide the parts outside the CDR3, is DTGVSQNPRHKITKRGQNVTFRCDPISEHNRLYWYRQTLGQGPEFLTYFQNEAQLEKSRLLSDRFSAERPKGSFSTLEIQRTEQGDSAMYLCASGQNEETQYFGPGTRLLVL.

V gene TRBV28 combines with J gene TRBJ2-5; 7 nucleotides align to TRBD2. From germline, CDR1 is MDHEN and CDR2 SYDVKM. V shed 2 bases, J shed 1 base, and the junction held 4 bases outside the gene matches. The CDR3 contains 15 residues. The CDR3 spells CASSLTGGSQETQYF. The CDR3 DNA sequence: TGTGCCAGCAGTTTAACCGGCGGGAGCCAAGAGACCCAGTACTTC. The full variable domain, its missing parts supplied by reference TRBV28 and TRBJ2-5, is DVKVTQSSRYLVKRTGEKVFLECVQDMDHENMFWYRQDPGLGLRLIYFSYDVKMKEKGDIPEGYSVSREKKERFSLILESASTNQTSMYLCASSLTGGSQETQYFGPGTRLLVL.

The J gene is TRBJ2-3, the V gene TRBV27; the D gene is possibly TRBD1 (5 bases). V lost 5 bases and J lost 4, with 13 bases in between. Germline assignment: CDR1 MNHEY and CDR2 SMNVEV (reference sequence). This CDR3 is 14 amino acids long. CDR3 sequence (DNA): TGTGCCAGCAGTCTAGGGGTCCGGGCAGATACGCAGTATTTT. It specifies CASSLGVRADTQYF.

V usage is TRBV3-1 (or the pseudogene TRBV3-2) and J usage is TRBJ2-5; D remains ambiguous. CDR3 length equals 14 residues. Looked up from germline, CDR1 is LGHDT and CDR2 is YNNKEL (reference sequence). V lost 1 base and J lost 5, with 11 bases in between. The CDR3 coding sequence is TGTGCCAGCAGCCAAGTAGGAGTCTTGGAGACCCAGTACTTC. This gives the protein CASSQVGVLETQYF.

The rearrangement joins TRBV7-8 to TRBJ2-1; TRBD1 matches 7 bases. The CDR3 covers 13 residues. The V segment lost 4 bases and the J segment 7 bases; nucleotides outside the gene matches: 4. Germline-derived CDR1 and CDR2 are SGHVS and FQNEAQ. As DNA, the CDR3 is TGTGCCAGCAGCTCGGACAGGAGAAATGAGCAGTTCTTC. Encoded protein: CASSSDRRNEQFF. Looking up the rest from reference TRBV7-8 and TRBJ2-1 gives the full variable domain: GAGVSQSPRYKVAKRGQDVALRCDPISGHVSLFWYQQALGQGPEFLTYFQNEAQLDKSGLPSDRFFAERPEGSVSTLKIQRTQQEDSAVYLCASSSDRRNEQFFGPGTRLTVL.

This clone appeared a single time. The chain employs TRBV7-8 and TRBJ1-5; no reliable D call. V was clipped by 2 bases and J by 9 bases, with 17 bases between them. CDR1 is SGHVS, CDR2 FQNEAQ, per germline. The length of the CDR3 is 15 residues. The CDR3: CASSLSINSERPQHF. For the CDR3, the DNA is TGTGCCAGCAGCTTAAGTATTAACTCGGAGAGGCCCCAGCATTTT.

The chain carries TRBV12-3 or TRBV12-4 and TRBJ1-2; TRBD1 is a possible D gene (6 bases). V was clipped by 6 bases and J by 8 bases, with 16 bases between them. This CDR3 is 13 amino acids long. The CDR3, as DNA: TGTGCCAGCAGGGGGGCCGGGGCCGGGGGCTACACCTTC. Translating it yields CASRGAGAGGYTF.

The genes are TRBV12-5 and TRBJ1-1; maybe TRBD1 (5 bases). The germline V gene has CDR1 LGHNT and CDR2 FRNRAP. The CDR3 length is 16 residues. Trimming took 2 bases from V and 4 from J, leaving 17 bases between them. CDR3 DNA: TGTGCTAGTGGTTTGATCAGGGTCGGATGGAGCACTGAAGCTTTCTTT. Residues: CASGLIRVGWSTEAFF.

This clone was observed once. The V call is TRBV19, the J call TRBJ2-5; 11 positions match TRBD2. CDR1 is LNHDA, CDR2 SQIVND, per germline (reference sequence). The CDR3 is 18 amino acids. V shed 3 bases, J shed 5 bases, and the junction held 14 bases outside the gene matches. This CDR3 reads CASSMFPETSGEAETQYF. The DNA of the CDR3 is TGTGCCAGTAGTATGTTTCCCGAGACTAGCGGGGAAGCGGAGACCCAGTACTTC.

The gene calls are TRBV6-2 or TRBV6-3 and TRBJ2-7; D unresolved. This CDR3 has 11 residues. CDR1 and CDR2 from the germline V gene are MNHEY and SVGEGT. V was pared by 5 bases and J by 4 bases, with 6 bases between. In nucleotides, the CDR3 is TGTGCCAGCAGTGCTAGTTACGAGCAGTACTTC. Translation gives CASSASYEQYF.

The chain carries TRBV4-3 and TRBJ2-1, with TRBD2 identical over 8 bases. Per the germline V gene, CDR1 is LGHNA and CDR2 is YSLEER. The CDR3 loop spans 16 amino acids. The ends lost 1 base at V and 3 bases at J; junction bases unmatched: 5. The CDR3 is CASSQVLGGDYNEQFF. CDR3 DNA sequence: TGCGCCAGCAGCCAAGTCCTCGGGGGGGACTACAATGAGCAGTTCTTC.

V is TRBV28 and J is TRBJ2-1; tentatively, D is TRBD2 (5 bases). The CDR3 is made up of 16 amino acids. V lost 4 bases to trimming and J lost 1 base, with 14 bases between them. Germline V gene sequence: CDR1 MDHEN, CDR2 SYDVKM. In DNA form, the CDR3 reads TGTGCCAGCAGTTCCTCTCCGGGGTTTTCCTACAATGAGCAGTTCTTC. Translated, it gives CASSSSPGFSYNEQFF.

This chain uses TRBV7-2 with TRBJ1-3, with 8 bases that match TRBD1. The CDR3 is 16 residues long. Per germline, CDR1 SGHTA and CDR2 FQGNSA. The V gene end was trimmed by 0 bases and the J gene end by 3 bases; junction bases not matched to a gene: 4. CDR3: CASSLAKDRVGNTIYF. In DNA form, the CDR3 reads TGTGCCAGCAGCTTAGCCAAGGACAGGGTTGGAAACACCATATATTTT.

The chain recombines TRBV9 with TRBJ1-6; TRBD1 agrees at 11 bases. In germline, CDR1 is SGDLS, CDR2 YYNGEE. The CDR3 extends over 14 amino acids. The junction had 1 base not matched to a gene; V was cut back by 3 bases and J by 8 bases. This CDR3 is CASSGDRGDSPLHF. Here the CDR3 DNA reads TGTGCCAGCAGCGGGGACAGGGGGGATTCACCCCTCCACTTT.

The CDR3 nucleotides are TGTGCCAGCGACAGTGCCTATGGCTACACCTTC. Its translation is CASDSAYGYTF. The J gene is TRBJ1-2, the V gene TRBV24-1; TRBD1 is a possible D gene (5 bases). CDR1 and CDR2 (germline): KGHDR, SFDVKD. The CDR3 spans 11 residues. The V gene lost 11 bases and the J gene lost 4 bases, with 10 bases spanning the gap.